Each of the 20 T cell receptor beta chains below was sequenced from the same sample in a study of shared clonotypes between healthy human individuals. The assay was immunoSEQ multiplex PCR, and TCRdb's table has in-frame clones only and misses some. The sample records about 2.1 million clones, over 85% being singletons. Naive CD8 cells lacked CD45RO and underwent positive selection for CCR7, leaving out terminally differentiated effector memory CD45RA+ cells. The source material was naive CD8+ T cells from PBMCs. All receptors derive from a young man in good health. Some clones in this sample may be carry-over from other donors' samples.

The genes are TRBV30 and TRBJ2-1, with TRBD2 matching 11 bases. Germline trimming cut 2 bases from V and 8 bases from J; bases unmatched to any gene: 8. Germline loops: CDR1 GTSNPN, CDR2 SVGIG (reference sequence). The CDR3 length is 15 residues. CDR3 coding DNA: TGTGCCTGGAGTACCACTAGCGGGAGAGAGGATGAGCAGTTCTTC. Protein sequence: CAWSTTSGREDEQFF.

CDR3 in amino acids: CASSSPAQGLNEQFF. CDR3 in DNA: TGTGCCAGCAGTTCTCCGGCACAGGGGTTAAATGAGCAGTTCTTC. V usage is TRBV27 and J usage is TRBJ2-1; 7 bases line up with TRBD1. The CDR3 length is 15 residues. The ends lost 4 bases at V and 7 bases at J; junction bases unmatched: 10. Germline V gives CDR1 MNHEY, CDR2 SMNVEV (reference sequence).

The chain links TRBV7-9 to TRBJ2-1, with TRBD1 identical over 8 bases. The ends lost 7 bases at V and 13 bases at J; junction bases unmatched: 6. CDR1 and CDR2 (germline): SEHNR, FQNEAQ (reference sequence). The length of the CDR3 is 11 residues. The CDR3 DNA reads TGTGCCAGCAAGGACAGGGTTGACCAGTTCTTC. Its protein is CASKDRVDQFF.

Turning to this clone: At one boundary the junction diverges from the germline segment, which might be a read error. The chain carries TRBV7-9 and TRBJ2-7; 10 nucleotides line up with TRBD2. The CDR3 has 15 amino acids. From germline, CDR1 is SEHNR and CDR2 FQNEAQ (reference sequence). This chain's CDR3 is CASSPPLAGSFEQYF. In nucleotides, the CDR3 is TGTGCCAGCAGCCCCCCACTAGCGGGATCCTTCGAGCAGTACTTC.

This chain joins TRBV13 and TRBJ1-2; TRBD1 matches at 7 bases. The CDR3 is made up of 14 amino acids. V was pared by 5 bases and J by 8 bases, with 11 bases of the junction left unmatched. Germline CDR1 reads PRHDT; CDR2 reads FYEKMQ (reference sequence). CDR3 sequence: CASSGGTARGGYTF. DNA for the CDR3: TGTGCCAGCAGCGGAGGGACAGCCCGGGGAGGCTACACCTTC.

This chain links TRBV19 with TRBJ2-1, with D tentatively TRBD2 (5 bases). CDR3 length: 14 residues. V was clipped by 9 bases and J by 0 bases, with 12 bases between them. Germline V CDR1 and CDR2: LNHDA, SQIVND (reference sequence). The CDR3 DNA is TGTGCCAGCAGAGGGTCAGTCTCCTACAATGAGCAGTTCTTC. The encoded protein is CASRGSVSYNEQFF.

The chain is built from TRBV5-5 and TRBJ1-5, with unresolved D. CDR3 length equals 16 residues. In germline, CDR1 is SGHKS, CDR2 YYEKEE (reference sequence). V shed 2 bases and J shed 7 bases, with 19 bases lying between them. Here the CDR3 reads CASSFERRGTDQPQHF. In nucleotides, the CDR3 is TGTGCCAGCAGCTTCGAACGCCGGGGAACGGACCAGCCCCAGCATTTT.

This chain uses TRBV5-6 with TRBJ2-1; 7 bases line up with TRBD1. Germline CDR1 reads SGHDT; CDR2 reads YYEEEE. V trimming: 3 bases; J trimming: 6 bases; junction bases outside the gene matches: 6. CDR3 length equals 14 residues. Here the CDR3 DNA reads TGTGCCAGCAGCTCTGCGACAGGGAGCAATGAGCAGTTCTTC. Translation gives CASSSATGSNEQFF.

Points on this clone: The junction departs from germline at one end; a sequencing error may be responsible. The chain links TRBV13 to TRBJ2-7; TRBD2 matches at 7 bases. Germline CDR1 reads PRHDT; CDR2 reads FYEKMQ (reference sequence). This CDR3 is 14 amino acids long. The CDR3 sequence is CASSLGLGRNEQYF. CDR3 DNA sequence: TGTGCCAGCAGCCTAGGACTAGGCCGGAACGAGCAGTACTTC.

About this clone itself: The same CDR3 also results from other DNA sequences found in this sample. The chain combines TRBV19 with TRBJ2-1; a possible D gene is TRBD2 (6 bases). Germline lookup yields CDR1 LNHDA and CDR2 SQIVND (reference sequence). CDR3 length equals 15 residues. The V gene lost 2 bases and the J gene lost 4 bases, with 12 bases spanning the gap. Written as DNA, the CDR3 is TGTGCCAGTAGTATAAGCGGCGGGGCATACAATGAGCAGTTCTTC. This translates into CASSISGGAYNEQFF.

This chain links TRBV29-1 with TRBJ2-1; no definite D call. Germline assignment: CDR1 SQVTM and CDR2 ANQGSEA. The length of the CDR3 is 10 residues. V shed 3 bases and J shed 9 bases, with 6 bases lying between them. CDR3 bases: TGCAGCGTTGAGGATGGTGAGCAGTTCTTC. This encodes CSVEDGEQFF.

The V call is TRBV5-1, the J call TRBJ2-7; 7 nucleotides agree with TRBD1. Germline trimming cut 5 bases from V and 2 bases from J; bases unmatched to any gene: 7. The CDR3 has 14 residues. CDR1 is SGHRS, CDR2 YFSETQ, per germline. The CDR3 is CASRPAGGTYEQYF. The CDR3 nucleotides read TGCGCCAGCAGGCCTGCAGGGGGTACCTACGAGCAGTACTTC. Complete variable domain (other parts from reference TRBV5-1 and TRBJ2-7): KAGVTQTPRYLIKTRGQQVTLSCSPISGHRSVSWYQQTPGQGLQFLFEYFSETQRNKGNFPGRFSGRQFSNSRSEMNVSTLELGDSALYLCASRPAGGTYEQYFGPGTRLTVT.

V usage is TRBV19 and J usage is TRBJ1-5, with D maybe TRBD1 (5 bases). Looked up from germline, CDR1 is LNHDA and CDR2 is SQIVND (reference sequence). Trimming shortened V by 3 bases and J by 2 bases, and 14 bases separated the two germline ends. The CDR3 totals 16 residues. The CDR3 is CASSIGAALGNQPQHF. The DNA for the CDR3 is TGTGCCAGTAGTATCGGGGCAGCACTTGGCAATCAGCCCCAGCATTTT.

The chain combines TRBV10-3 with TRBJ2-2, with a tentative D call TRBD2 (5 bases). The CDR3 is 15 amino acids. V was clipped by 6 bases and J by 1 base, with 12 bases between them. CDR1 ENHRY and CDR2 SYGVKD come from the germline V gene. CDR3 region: CAISPREQNTGELFF. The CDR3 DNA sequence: TGTGCCATCAGCCCCCGGGAACAGAACACCGGGGAGCTGTTTTTT.

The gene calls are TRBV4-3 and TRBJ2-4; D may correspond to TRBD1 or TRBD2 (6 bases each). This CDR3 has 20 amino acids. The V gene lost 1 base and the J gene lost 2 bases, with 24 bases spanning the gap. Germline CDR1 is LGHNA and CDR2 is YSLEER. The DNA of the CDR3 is TGCGCCAGCAGCCAAGGGGGGGCTAGCGATGTTCCTAGGACCAAAAACATTCAGTACTTC. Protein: CASSQGGASDVPRTKNIQYF.

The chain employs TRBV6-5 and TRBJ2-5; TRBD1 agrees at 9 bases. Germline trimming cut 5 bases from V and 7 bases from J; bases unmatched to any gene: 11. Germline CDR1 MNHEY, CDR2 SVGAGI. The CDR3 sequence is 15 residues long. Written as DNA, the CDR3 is TGTGCCAGCAGTCAGCAGTGGGACAGGGAGATGACCCAGTACTTC. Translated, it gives CASSQQWDREMTQYF.

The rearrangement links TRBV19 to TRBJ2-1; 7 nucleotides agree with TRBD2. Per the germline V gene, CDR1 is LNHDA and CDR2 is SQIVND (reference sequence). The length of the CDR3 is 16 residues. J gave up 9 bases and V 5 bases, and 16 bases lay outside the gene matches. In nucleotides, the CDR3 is TGTGCCAGTAGTCTCGCGGGCGGGAGTTCATCAGGTGAGCAGTTCTTC. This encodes CASSLAGGSSSGEQFF.

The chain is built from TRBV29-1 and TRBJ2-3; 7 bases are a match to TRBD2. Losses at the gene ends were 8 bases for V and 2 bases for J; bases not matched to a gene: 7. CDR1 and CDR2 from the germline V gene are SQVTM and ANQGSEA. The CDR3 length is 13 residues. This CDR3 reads CSCGSGNTDTQYF. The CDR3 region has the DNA TGCAGCTGCGGAAGCGGGAACACAGATACGCAGTATTTT.

CDR3 sequence reads: CASSQGPITDTQYF. In DNA, the CDR3 is TGTGCCAGCAGCCAAGGTCCCATCACAGATACGCAGTATTTT. This chain joins TRBV7-9 and TRBJ2-3; D is unresolved. Germline CDR1 is SEHNR and CDR2 is FQNEAQ (reference sequence). The CDR3 has 14 residues. Trimming took off 5 bases at V and 2 bases at J, with 11 bases between the two ends.

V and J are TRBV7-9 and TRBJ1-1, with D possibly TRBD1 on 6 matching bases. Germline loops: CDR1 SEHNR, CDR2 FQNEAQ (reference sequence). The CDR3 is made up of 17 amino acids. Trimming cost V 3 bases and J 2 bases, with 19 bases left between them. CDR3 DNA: TGTGCCAGCAGCTTGGACAGACCACGCCATCAAAACACTGAAGCTTTCTTT. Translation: CASSLDRPRHQNTEAFF.